This is a list of T cell receptor beta chains from one sample in a study of CD8+CD57+ T cells in acquired aplastic anemia. TCRdb re-called the reads through MiXCR, storing one row per CDR3 protein. The sample holds under 200,000 distinct CDR3 sequences, 63% seen once. The sample was sorted CD4+, CD8+, or CD8+CD57+ T cells (not recorded which) from PBMCs. These receptors were obtained from a human donor in good health. The CDR3 runs from the conserved cysteine through the conserved F or W. Each record gives: J gene, D gene, V gene, clone size, CDR3 DNA, CDR3 protein. A D gene is named only where the DNA matches it firmly. Expanded clones get a size class; other rows say once, few or many, or leave the size out.

TRBJ2-3	NA	TRBV6-4	NA	TGTGCCAGCAGTGACGGGAGCACAGATACGCAGTATTTT	CASSDGSTDTQYF
TRBJ1-1	NA	TRBV24-1	once	TGTGCCACTGGACTCAGGGGCACTGAAGCTTTCTTT	CATGLRGTEAFF
TRBJ2-2	NA	TRBV19	NA	TGTGCCAGTACCCTCCAACAGACCAACACCGGGGAGCTGTTTTTT	CASTLQQTNTGELFF
TRBJ2-7	TRBD1	TRBV7-8	NA	TGTGCCAGCAGCTTCACCGGACAGGGTTACTACGAGCAGTACTTC	CASSFTGQGYYEQYF
TRBJ2-2	TRBD2	TRBV10-3	NA	TGTGCCATCCGCGAAGGCGGGGGGCACACCGGGGAGCTGTTTTTT	CAIREGGGHTGELFF
TRBJ2-7	TRBD2	TRBV7-2	NA	TGTGCCAGCAATCTAGCGGGGGCCTACGAGCAGTACTTC	CASNLAGAYEQYF
TRBJ2-3	NA	TRBV7-6	NA	TGTGCCAGCAGCATTAGTCCGGTCCAGGATACGCAGTATTTT	CASSISPVQDTQYF
TRBJ1-1	NA	TRBV2	NA	TGTGCCAGCAGTCAGGTGGACGGGAGCACTGAAGCTTTCTTT	CASSQVDGSTEAFF
TRBJ1-5	NA	TRBV19	NA	TGTGCCAGTAGTATAAACGGCAGGGGCAATCAGCCCCTGCATTTT	CASSINGRGNQPLHF
TRBJ2-7	NA	TRBV6-1	NA	TGTGCCAGCAGGCAGGGGGGTGAGGACGAGCAGTACTTC	CASRQGGEDEQYF
TRBJ2-3	NA	TRBV5-1	once	TGTGCCAGCAGCTTCACAATCGGCTCCGATACGCAGTATTTT	CASSFTIGSDTQYF
TRBJ1-5	NA	TRBV30	many	TGTGCCTGTTGCGATCAGCCCCAGCATTTT	CACCDQPQHF
TRBJ2-7	TRBD1	TRBV29-1	NA	TGCAGCGTGCAGACAGGGGACTACGAGCAGTACTTC	CSVQTGDYEQYF
TRBJ2-7	NA	TRBV20-1	NA	TGCAGTGCTAGAGATGGGAGGAGCTCCTACGAGCAGTACTTC	CSARDGRSSYEQYF
TRBJ2-5	TRBD2	TRBV27	few	TGTGCCAGCAGTTCCGGGACTAGCGGGACTCTCCGGGAGACCCAGTACTTC	CASSSGTSGTLRETQYF
TRBJ2-1	NA	TRBV20-1	many	TGCAGTGCTAGAGATCTGGTGGGGTACAATGAGCAGTTCTTC	CSARDLVGYNEQFF
TRBJ1-2	NA	TRBV7-9	NA	TGCGCCAGCAGCCAAGTGGGACAAAGCTATGGCTACACCTTC	CASSQVGQSYGYTF
TRBJ2-1	NA	TRBV24-1	NA	TGTGCCACCAGTGGCCAGGGCCAAGGGGATGAGCAGTTCTTC	CATSGQGQGDEQFF
TRBJ2-7	NA	TRBV10-2	NA	TGCGCCAGCTTTGGTGGCTACGAGCAGTACTTC	CASFGGYEQYF
TRBJ2-7	NA	TRBV24-1	NA	TGTGCCATCAGTGGGACCGAGCACGAGCAGTACTTC	CAISGTEHEQYF
TRBJ1-4	NA	TRBV19	NA	TGTGCCAGTAGTATAACGGCAACAACTAATGAAAAACTGTTTTTT	CASSITATTNEKLFF
TRBJ2-2	NA	TRBV7-9	many	TGTGCCAGCAGCCTCAACTCCCCCGGACTGGGAACCGGGGAGCTGTTTTTT	CASSLNSPGLGTGELFF
TRBJ2-3	TRBD2	TRBV10-1	NA	TGCGCCAGCAGTGAGACCACTAGCGGGGGGAGCACAGATACGCAGTATTTT	CASSETTSGGSTDTQYF
TRBJ2-1	TRBD1	TRBV20-1	NA	TGCAGTGCTAGTACCGACAGGGGTGCCTACAATGAGCAGTTCTTC	CSASTDRGAYNEQFF
TRBJ2-7	NA	TRBV10-1	NA	TGCGCCAGCAGTGAGGCGGACGAGGTGCAGCCTAAGCAGCAGTACTTC	CASSEADEVQPKQQYF
TRBJ1-2	NA	TRBV28	many	TGTGCCAGCAGTGGCAGGAGACCTTATGGCTACACCTTC	CASSGRRPYGYTF
TRBJ2-7	NA	TRBV20-1	few	TGCAGTGGACTCTGGGGCAACGAGCAGTACTTC	CSGLWGNEQYF
TRBJ1-1	NA	TRBV10-3	NA	TGTGCCCTTTCTTGGGCCCCGGGAAAACCGGTCGCTGAAGCTTTCTTT	CALSWAPGKPVAEAFF
TRBJ1-2	NA	TRBV10-3	NA	TGTGCCATCAGTGACGGGCAGGTTAACTATGGCTACACCTTC	CAISDGQVNYGYTF
TRBJ2-3	NA	TRBV19	NA	TGTGCCAGTAATCTGGGCAGACACACAGATACGCAGTATTTT	CASNLGRHTDTQYF
TRBJ2-4	TRBD2	TRBV9	many	TGTGCCAGCAGCGTAGGGGGCGGGAGGGCCCACATTCAGTACTTC	CASSVGGGRAHIQYF